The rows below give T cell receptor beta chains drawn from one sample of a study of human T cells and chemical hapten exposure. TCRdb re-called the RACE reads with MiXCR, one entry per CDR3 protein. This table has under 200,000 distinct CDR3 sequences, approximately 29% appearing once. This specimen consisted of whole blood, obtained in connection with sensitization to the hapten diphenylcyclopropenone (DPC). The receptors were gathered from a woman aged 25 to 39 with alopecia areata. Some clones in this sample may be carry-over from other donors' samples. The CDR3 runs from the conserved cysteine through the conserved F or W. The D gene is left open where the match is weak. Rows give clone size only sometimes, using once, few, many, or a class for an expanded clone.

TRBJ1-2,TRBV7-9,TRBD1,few,TGTGCCAGCAGCTTCCACAGGGGCCATACCGAGTACACCTTC,CASSFHRGHTEYTF
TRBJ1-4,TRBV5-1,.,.,TGCGCCAGCAGCCCGGCCTCTAATGAAAAACTGTTTTTT,CASSPASNEKLFF
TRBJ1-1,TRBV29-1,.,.,TGCAGCGTTGCGGGGCGAGGTGGCACTGAAGCTTTCTTT,CSVAGRGGTEAFF
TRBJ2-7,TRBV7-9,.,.,TGTGCCAGCAGCTTAGGTCCTCAGGGCGTGAACGAGCAGTACTTC,CASSLGPQGVNEQYF
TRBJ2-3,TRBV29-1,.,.,TGCAGCGTTGGGGCGCAACGGTCTAGCACAGATACGCAGTATTTT,CSVGAQRSSTDTQYF
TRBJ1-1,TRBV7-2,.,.,TGTGCCAGCAGCTTAGATCCTGGGCGCGGTATGGGAGCTTTCTTT,CASSLDPGRGMGAFF
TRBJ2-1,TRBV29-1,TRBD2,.,TGCAGCGTTGGAGAAGCGGGAGACTCCTACAATGAGCAGTTCTTC,CSVGEAGDSYNEQFF
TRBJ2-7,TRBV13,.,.,TGTGCCAGCAGCTTAGGCTTGGCAGGTCGGTCCTACGAGCAGTACTTC,CASSLGLAGRSYEQYF
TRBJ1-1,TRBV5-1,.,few,TGCGCCAGCAGTCTTATCACCGGTACTGAAGCTTTCTTT,CASSLITGTEAFF
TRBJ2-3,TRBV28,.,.,TGTGCCAGCAGTTTATCTTCAGTGGGGCGTCTGGGTACGCAGTATTTT,CASSLSSVGRLGTQYF
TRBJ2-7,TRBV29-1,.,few,TGCAGCGTATGGTCCGGAGCTTACGAGCAGTACTTC,CSVWSGAYEQYF
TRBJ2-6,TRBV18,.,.,TGTGCCAGCTCGCCATCCATATCTGGGGCCAACGTCCTGACTTTC,CASSPSISGANVLTF
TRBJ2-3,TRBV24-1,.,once,TGTGCCACCAGTGGGAGGGGGCCCACAGATACGCAGTATTTT,CATSGRGPTDTQYF
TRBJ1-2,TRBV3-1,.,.,TGTGCCAGCAGCCAATCGGGTGGGGCGGACTATGGCTACACCTTC,CASSQSGGADYGYTF
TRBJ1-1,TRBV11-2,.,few,TGTGCCAGCAGCTCACCGGTGGGGAGAGGCACTGAAGCTTTCTTT,CASSSPVGRGTEAFF
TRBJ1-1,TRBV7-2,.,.,TGTGCCAGCAGCTCACAGCAGGGGAACACTGAAGCTTTCTTT,CASSSQQGNTEAFF
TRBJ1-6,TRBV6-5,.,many,TGTGCCAGCAGTTTGGGTCGTAATTCACCCCTCCACTTT,CASSLGRNSPLHF
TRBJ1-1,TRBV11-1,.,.,TGTGCCAGCGGTGGGGCACGGGAGGGAGGAGATCGAAACACTGAAGCTTTCTTT,CASGGAREGGDRNTEAFF
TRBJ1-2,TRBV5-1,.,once,TGCGTCAGCAGCCCCCTGACATTGGATTATGGCTACACCTTC,CVSSPLTLDYGYTF
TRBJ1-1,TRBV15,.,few,TGTGCCACCAGCAGAGATCTCGTTAACGACGAAGCTTTCTTT,CATSRDLVNDEAFF
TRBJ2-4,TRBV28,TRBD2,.,TGTGCCAGCAGTCCTTACCTAGCGGGAATAGCCAAAAACATTCAGTACTTC,CASSPYLAGIAKNIQYF
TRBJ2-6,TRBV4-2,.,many,TGTGCCAGCAGCCAAGATCAGACCTCTGGGGCCAACGTCCTGACTTTC,CASSQDQTSGANVLTF
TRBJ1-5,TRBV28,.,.,TGTGCCAGCAGCCCCCGACAGGAGTATCAGCCCCAGCATTTT,CASSPRQEYQPQHF
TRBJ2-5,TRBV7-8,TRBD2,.,TGTGCCAGCAGCCGCTTGCATCGGGGGGGGTCAGAGACCCAGTACTTC,CASSRLHRGGSETQYF
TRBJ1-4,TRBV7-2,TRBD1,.,TGTGCCAGCAGCTTAGCGCCATCGGGACAGGGCCATGAAAAACTGTTTTTT,CASSLAPSGQGHEKLFF
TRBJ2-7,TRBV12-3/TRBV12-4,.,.,TGTGCCAGCAGTCACGGGCCCGCTACCTACGAGCAGTACTTC,CASSHGPATYEQYF
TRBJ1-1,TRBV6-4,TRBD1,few,TGTGCCAGCAGGGGACAGGGGACGACTTTCTTT,CASRGQGTTFF
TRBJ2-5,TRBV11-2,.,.,TGTGCCAGCAGCTTGTCCGGGGGGCCCCAAGAGACCCAGTACTTC,CASSLSGGPQETQYF
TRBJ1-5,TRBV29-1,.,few,TGCAGCGTTCAGGGCGGCCATAATCAGCCCCAGCATTTT,CSVQGGHNQPQHF
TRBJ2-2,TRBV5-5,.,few,TGTGCCAGCCTTCGAGGGACTCAAACCGGGGAGCTGTTTTTT,CASLRGTQTGELFF
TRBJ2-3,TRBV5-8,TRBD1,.,TGTGCCAGCAGCTTGGCGCAGGGGGAAGATACGCAGTATTTT,CASSLAQGEDTQYF
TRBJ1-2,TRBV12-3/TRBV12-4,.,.,TGTGCCAGCACCCCTTCGGCGGACTATGGCTACACCTTC,CASTPSADYGYTF
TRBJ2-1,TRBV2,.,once,TGTGCCAGCAATAATGCCAGGGACGACTACAATGAGCAGTTCTTC,CASNNARDDYNEQFF
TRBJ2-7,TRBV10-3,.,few,TGTGCCATCAGTGATACCGACAGGTTGGGGACACACGAGCAGTACTTC,CAISDTDRLGTHEQYF
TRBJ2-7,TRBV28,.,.,TGTGCCAGCAGTTTAGGGAGTAGATTTTACGAGCAGTACTTC,CASSLGSRFYEQYF
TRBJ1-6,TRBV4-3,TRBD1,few,TGCGCCAGCAGCCAAGAGGGACAGGGGGCGTTTTCACCCCTCCACTTT,CASSQEGQGAFSPLHF
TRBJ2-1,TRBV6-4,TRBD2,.,TGTGCCAGCAGTGAACTAGCGGGCTCCTACAATGAGCAGTTCTTC,CASSELAGSYNEQFF
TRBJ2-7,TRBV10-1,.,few,TGCGCCAGCAGTGACGGCAGGGGCAACGAGCAGTACTTC,CASSDGRGNEQYF
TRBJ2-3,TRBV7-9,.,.,TGTGCCAGCAGCACGGGGAACCACCCACGCACAGATACGCAGTATTTT,CASSTGNHPRTDTQYF
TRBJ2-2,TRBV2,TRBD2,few,TGTGCCACCCGGGGGGGCCAAACCGGGGAGCTGTTTTTT,CATRGGQTGELFF
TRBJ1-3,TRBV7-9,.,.,TGTGCCAGCAGCTTAGGACGATCCTCTGGAAACACCATATATTTT,CASSLGRSSGNTIYF
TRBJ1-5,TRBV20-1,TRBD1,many,TGCAGTGCAGTACACCAGGGGGATCAGCCCCAGCATTTT,CSAVHQGDQPQHF
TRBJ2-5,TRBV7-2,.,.,TGTGCCAGCAGTTATCGGGACATCCTGGGCGAGACCCAGTACTTC,CASSYRDILGETQYF
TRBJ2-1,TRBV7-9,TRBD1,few,TGTGCCAGCAGCTTAGGGGACAGGGGGGCCTACAATGAGCAGTTCTTC,CASSLGDRGAYNEQFF
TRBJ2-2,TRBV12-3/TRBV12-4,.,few,TGTGCCAGCAGACGATTCTTTGGCGGGGAGCTGTTTTTT,CASRRFFGGELFF
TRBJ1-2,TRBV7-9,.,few,TGTGCCAGCAGCTTAGGCAGGGAGGCTGGCTACACCTTC,CASSLGREAGYTF
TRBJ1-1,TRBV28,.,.,TGTGCCAGCAACGAATTAACAGGGGAAGCTTTCTTT,CASNELTGEAFF
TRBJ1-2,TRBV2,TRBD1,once,TGTGTCAACCCGGGACAGGGGGCGCCTGGCTACACCTTC,CVNPGQGAPGYTF
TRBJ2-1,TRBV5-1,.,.,TGCGCCAGCAGCTTGATTGGCAATGAGCAGTTCTTC,CASSLIGNEQFF
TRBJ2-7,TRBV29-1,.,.,TGCAGCGCCTCGTCCAGACAGTTCGACGAGCAGTACTTC,CSASSRQFDEQYF
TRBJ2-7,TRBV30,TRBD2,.,TGTGCCTGGAGGGGTAGCGGGACAAGTTACGAGCAGTACTTC,CAWRGSGTSYEQYF
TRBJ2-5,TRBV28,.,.,TGTGCCAGCAGAACCGGGACATTCGAGACCCAGTACTTC,CASRTGTFETQYF